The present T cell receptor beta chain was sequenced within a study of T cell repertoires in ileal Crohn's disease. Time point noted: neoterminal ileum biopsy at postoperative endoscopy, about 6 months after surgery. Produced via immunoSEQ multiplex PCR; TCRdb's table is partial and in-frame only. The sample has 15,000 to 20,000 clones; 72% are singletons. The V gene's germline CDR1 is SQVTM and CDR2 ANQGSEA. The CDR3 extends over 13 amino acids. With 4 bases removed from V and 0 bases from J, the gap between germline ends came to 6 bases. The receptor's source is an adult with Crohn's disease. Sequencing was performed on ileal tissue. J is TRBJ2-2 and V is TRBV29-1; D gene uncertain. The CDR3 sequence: CSVVSANTGELFF. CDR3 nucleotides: TGCAGCGTTGTGAGCGCGAACACCGGGGAGCTGTTTTTT.